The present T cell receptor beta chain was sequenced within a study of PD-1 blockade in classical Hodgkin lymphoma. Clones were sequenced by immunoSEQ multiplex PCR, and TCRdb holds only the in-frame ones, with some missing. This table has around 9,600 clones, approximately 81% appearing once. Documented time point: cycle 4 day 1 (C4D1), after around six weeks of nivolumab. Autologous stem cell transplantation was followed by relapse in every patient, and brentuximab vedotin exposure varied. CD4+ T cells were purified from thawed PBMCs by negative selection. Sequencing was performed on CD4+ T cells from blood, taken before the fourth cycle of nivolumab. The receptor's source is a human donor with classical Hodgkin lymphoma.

This chain's CDR3 is CASSLANEKLFF. The CDR3 DNA is TGTGCCAGCAGTTTGGCTAATGAAAAACTGTTTTTT. The gene calls are TRBV27 and TRBJ1-4; D is uncertain. The CDR3 runs to 12 residues. Trimming shortened V by 3 bases and J by 3 bases, and 2 bases separated the two germline ends. CDR1 is MNHEY, CDR2 SMNVEV, per germline (reference sequence).